This T cell receptor (beta chain) is from a study of OX40 agonist ivuxolimab in advanced cancers. The CDR3 has 13 amino acids. V dropped 8 bases and J dropped 1 base, with 12 bases sitting between them. Germline assignment: CDR1 LNHDA and CDR2 SQIVND (reference sequence). Study outcomes and limitations: Mean expanded clone counts were higher in CD8+ than CD4+ T cells.

Produced via immunoSEQ multiplex PCR; TCRdb's table is partial and in-frame only. The repertoire includes around 82,000 clones, 85% to 90% of them detected once, and under 15% sits in the top ten. About this clone itself: The target antigen is unknown.

J is TRBJ2-7 and V is TRBV19, with a weak D call TRBD1 (5 bases). Sequencing was performed on CD4+ or CD8+ T cells sorted from blood, taken in a trial of the OX40 agonist ivuxolimab. This sequence was found in an adult with an advanced solid tumor such as melanoma, head and neck, liver or kidney cancer. This CDR3 is CASSWQGSYEQYF. The CDR3, as DNA: TGTGCCAGTTCGTGGCAGGGATCCTACGAGCAGTACTTC.